These 8 T cell receptor beta chains were all obtained from the same sample, sequenced in a study of graft-versus-host responses after intestinal transplantation. The protocol was immunoSEQ multiplex PCR, while the TCRdb copy is restricted to in-frame clones and leaves out a portion. Among approximately 22,000 clones, about 45% were seen once, and the ten largest hold almost 0.9%. The sample was alloreactive CD4+ T cells from a mixed lymphocyte reaction culture, taken before intestinal transplant. Subset defined: CFSE-low proliferating T cells sorted from roughly six-day pre-transplant mixed lymphocyte reaction (GvH or HvG direction). These receptors originate from a human patient who received an intestinal transplant.

In its sample, this clone was seen a few times. The V and J genes are TRBV5-1 and TRBJ2-2; 7 positions agree with TRBD2. Germline CDR1 SGHRS, CDR2 YFSETQ. V lost 3 bases to trimming and J lost 8 bases; unmatched junction nucleotides: 16. This CDR3 has 17 residues. CDR3 sequence (DNA): TGCGCCAGCAGCTCCCCGGTTCTAGCGGCCACCCGAGGGGAGCTGTTTTTT. It encodes CASSSPVLAATRGELFF.

This clone has only a few counts. The CDR3 sequence: CASTLELNQPQHF. The CDR3 nucleotides are TGTGCCAGCACGCTCGAGCTCAATCAGCCCCAGCATTTT. V and J are TRBV2 and TRBJ1-5; no clear D. V lost 7 bases to trimming and J lost 3 bases, with 10 bases between them. CDR1 is SNHLY, CDR2 FYNNEI, per germline. CDR3 size: 13 residues.

The rearrangement uses TRBV29-1 and TRBJ1-2; D perhaps matches TRBD1 (6 bases). The CDR3 totals 11 residues. V lost 5 bases and J 8 bases, leaving 12 bases between the germline ends. Germline CDR1 and CDR2: SQVTM and ANQGSEA. The DNA of the CDR3 is TGCAGCGTTTGGGACATCTGGGGCTACACCTTC. This codes for CSVWDIWGYTF.

The chain uses TRBV5-1 and TRBJ2-3; 9 bases are shared with TRBD2. The trim removed 1 base at V and 6 bases at J, leaving 9 bases unmatched. Germline CDR1 SGHRS, CDR2 YFSETQ. This CDR3 is 16 amino acids long. This chain's CDR3 is CASSLPSSGGPDTQYF. The CDR3 DNA sequence: TGCGCCAGCAGCTTGCCTTCCAGCGGGGGGCCGGATACGCAGTATTTT. Full variable domain (outside the CDR3, taken from reference TRBV5-1 and TRBJ2-3): KAGVTQTPRYLIKTRGQQVTLSCSPISGHRSVSWYQQTPGQGLQFLFEYFSETQRNKGNFPGRFSGRQFSNSRSEMNVSTLELGDSALYLCASSLPSSGGPDTQYFGPGTRLTVL.

In this sample, this clone turned up a few times. V and J are TRBV6-5 and TRBJ1-1, with 7 bases fitting TRBD1. J lost 4 bases, V lost 1 base, and 0 bases had no gene match. Germline lookup yields CDR1 MNHEY and CDR2 SVGAGI. This CDR3 region has 13 residues. The CDR3: CASSYYRGTEAFF. The CDR3 DNA reads TGTGCCAGCAGTTACTACAGGGGCACTGAAGCTTTCTTT.

This chain connects TRBV29-1 to TRBJ1-2; a possible D gene is TRBD1 (5 bases). With 5 bases removed from V and 1 base from J, the gap between germline ends came to 17 bases. This CDR3 has 15 residues. Germline V gene lookup returns CDR1 SQVTM and CDR2 ANQGSEA. Here the CDR3 reads CSVRGWGSINYGYTF. The CDR3 bases are TGCAGCGTTAGGGGATGGGGCAGTATTAACTATGGCTACACCTTC. The full variable domain, its missing parts supplied by reference TRBV29-1 and TRBJ1-2, is SAVISQKPSRDICQRGTSLTIQCQVDSQVTMMFWYRQQPGQSLTLIATANQGSEATYESGFVIDKFPISRPNLTFSTLTVSNMSPEDSSIYLCSVRGWGSINYGYTFGSGTRLTVV.

The CDR3 DNA reads TGTGCCAGCAGCTTAGGGGCGCGGGGGACTGAAGCTTTCTTT. This gives the protein CASSLGARGTEAFF. V is TRBV11-1 and J is TRBJ1-1; TRBD1 might be the D (5 bases). V lost 1 base and J 5 bases, leaving 11 bases between the germline ends. The CDR3 is 14 amino acids. Germline V gene data show CDR1 as SGHAT and CDR2 as FQDESV (reference sequence).

This chain links TRBV29-1 with TRBJ1-2; D may be TRBD1 (6 bases). CDR1 and CDR2 from the germline V gene are SQVTM and ANQGSEA. CDR3 length: 12 amino acids. V shed 6 bases and J shed 4 bases, with 12 bases lying between them. The CDR3 sequence: CSVNRVSYGYTF. The CDR3 DNA is TGCAGCGTCAACAGGGTTTCCTATGGCTACACCTTC. Full variable domain (remainder filled in from reference TRBV29-1 and TRBJ1-2): SAVISQKPSRDICQRGTSLTIQCQVDSQVTMMFWYRQQPGQSLTLIATANQGSEATYESGFVIDKFPISRPNLTFSTLTVSNMSPEDSSIYLCSVNRVSYGYTFGSGTRLTVV.